This T cell receptor (beta chain) was identified during a study of T cells in Graves' hyperthyroidism and ophthalmopathy (dated by TCRdb to the late 2010s). The study in broad terms: Peripheral blood was sampled at the time of initial diagnosis, prior to any treatment. A discovery cohort of roughly 100 patients, about 44 with Graves' ophthalmopathy and over 55 with stable Graves' hyperthyroidism, was used to find distinguishing TCR V-J signatures. Whether ophthalmopathy could be predicted prospectively was tested in an independent validation cohort made up of approximately 19 hyperthyroidism patients plus 17 patients who later progressed to ophthalmopathy. For training and testing, the 100 patients in the discovery cohort were randomly divided in a 7:3 ratio. In roughly six Graves' hyperthyroidism patients, the study also compared T-cell repertoires from thyroid tissue with T-cell repertoires from blood. Once sampling was done, hyperthyroidism patients were given methimazole at a starting dose of 30 mg daily, whereas ophthalmopathy patients were given high-dose intravenous methylprednisolone. The paper reports TCR Vbeta CDR3 sequencing of approximately 140 peripheral blood samples: 40 or so ophthalmopathy, fewer than 80 hyperthyroidism and 17 progressor patients. General study outcomes and caveats: A 13 V-J signature model separated ophthalmopathy from stable hyperthyroidism, with nearly 90% sensitivity and approximately 81% specificity in cross-validation and 80%/75% in testing. No statistical method was used to fix the sample size in advance, and group allocation was not hidden from the investigators. During validation, the model predicted progression to ophthalmopathy a median of around 7 months ahead of onset, with just under 71% sensitivity and around 73% specificity. Blood samples also contained most of the expanded thyroid clonotypes (frequency above 0.001), which suggests that blood repertoires may reflect thyroid immune responses.

This clonotype was found many times. Its antigen target is currently unknown. No much larger clone is present one base from it, and per-base qualities are unavailable. In the ophthalmopathy patients, disease was moderately to severely active, with a Clinical Activity Score of 3 or more, a NOSPECS grade of 4 or more, and a duration of less than 3 months. The study excluded patients with uncontrolled infections, other autoimmune diseases, pregnancy or lactation. Diagnoses relied on clinical symptoms, serum thyroxine and TRAb, thyroid ultrasound and orbital computed tomography. PBMCs were separated from roughly 10 ml of fresh peripheral blood using Ficoll-Paque density gradient centrifugation. Total RNA was extracted with Trizol reagent, and quality was checked on an Agilent 2100 Bioanalyzer. V is cut by 5 bases and J by 6 bases, and the space between the germline ends is 14 bases. The germline V gene yields MDHEN for CDR1 and SYDVKM for CDR2. Including cysteine and phenylalanine, the CDR3 has 13 amino acids. Only the CDR3 part of the read is kept: 39 bases, read in frame from the first base.

Amplification of TCR beta CDR3 regions was carried out from RNA transcripts. For the first round of RT-PCR on the TCR CDR3, the HTBI primer set was used together with the Qiagen OneStep RT-PCR kit. Libraries were constructed in a second round of multiplex PCR, after which size selection and purification were carried out. Libraries were sequenced paired-end with 100 bp reads on an Illumina HiSeq2000. On the study's bioinformatics: SOAPnuke was used to process the raw data, removing reads that contained adapters or uncalled bases, had a mean Phred below 15, or lacked an exact match to the constant primer or identifier. High-quality paired reads were merged using COPE v1.2.5, and each unique nucleotide sequence was defined as a clonotype. MiTCR v1.1 was used to align the clonotypes against IMGT TRBV, TRBD and TRBJ reference segments. Analysis was restricted to V-J combinations with a frequency above 0.0001, which covered 99% to 99.2% of repertoires. The TCS score was defined as F50 (clonal expansion) divided by E x V (chaos), with BLOSUM62-based TCRdist calculated between CDR3 peptides within each V-J. Welch's t-statistics and random forest reduced around 510 V-J features to roughly 13, which were used in a naive Bayes classifier (R e1071). The public reads were reprocessed in TCRdb via fastp at Q25 and MiXCR, keeping in-frame beta chains. Rows with one shared CDR3 protein collapse into an entry with the most common genes and DNA. The V and J calls follow TCRdb's processing rather than the paper's. In all, the sample holds about 600,000 distinct CDR3 sequences, and 12% to 15% of those were seen once. 7.1% of the sample belongs to the ten largest clones.

The sequence came from a woman aged 18-29 years with Graves' ophthalmopathy. Sequenced material: blood. The chain uses TRBV28 and TRBJ2-7; the D gene is possibly TRBD2, with 6 bases matching. The encoded CDR3 is CASSRRRAGEQYF. In nucleotide form, the sequence is TGTGCCAGCAGTCGGCGGAGGGCAGGCGAGCAGTACTTC.